This T cell receptor (beta chain) is drawn from a study of blood T cell repertoires in COVID-19. The CDR3 has 14 residues. The germline V gene encodes CDR1 LNHDA and CDR2 SQIVND (reference sequence). V shed 7 bases and J 9 bases; nucleotides not matched to a gene: 10. Some clones are missing from TCRdb's copy, which holds only in-frame ones; the method was immunoSEQ multiplex PCR. Among about 220,000 clones, roughly 79% were seen once, and the ten largest hold over 14%. Participants' reported clinical history set cohort assignment. Recovered status in Cohort 3 required two negative PCRs, clearance, or symptom resolution.

The chain recombines TRBV19 with TRBJ1-5; 9 bases align to TRBD1. The sequenced material came from PBMCs or T cells enriched from blood (not recorded which). This receptor was identified in a man between 40 and 49 years old who had recovered from COVID-19. The CDR3 here is CASKFRDREGPQHF. The CDR3 DNA reads TGTGCCAGTAAATTCCGGGACAGGGAAGGGCCCCAGCATTTT.